Following are 19 T cell receptor beta chains from one sample sequenced in a study of Graves' ophthalmopathy and Graves' hyperthyroidism. The sequenced template was RNA, covering the TCR beta CDR3 region. RT-PCR in the first round used HTBI primers; a second-round multiplex PCR followed. Via MiXCR, TCRdb re-called the multiplex PCR reads, giving one row per CDR3 protein. Of roughly 700,000 distinct CDR3 sequences in the sample, 35% to 50% were seen once. The sample was peripheral blood. These receptors all stem from an adult man with Graves' ophthalmopathy.

This chain joins TRBV20-1 and TRBJ2-5, with 13 bases aligning to TRBD2. The CDR3 covers 14 residues. J was trimmed by 2 bases and V by 8 bases; bases with no gene match: 5. Germline values: CDR1 DFQATT, CDR2 SNEGSKA (reference sequence). In nucleotides, the CDR3 is TGCAGTCCTAAACTAGCGGGAGGGCAAGAGACCCAGTACTTC. This codes for CSPKLAGGQETQYF.

J is TRBJ2-5 and V is TRBV7-3; D perhaps matches TRBD1 (6 bases). CDR1 is SGHTA, CDR2 FQGTGA, per germline. V was cut by 5 bases and J by 5 bases, with 12 bases left in between. The CDR3 totals 13 residues. The CDR3, as DNA: TGTGCCAGCAGCCCGGGACATCTCGAGACCCAGTACTTC. Amino acid sequence: CASSPGHLETQYF.

This clonotype was picked up a small number of times. CDR3: CASSLLERRQGNVYYGYTF. DNA for the CDR3: TGTGCCAGCAGCTTATTAGAAAGACGACAGGGAAACGTTTACTATGGCTACACCTTC. The rearrangement joins TRBV7-9 to TRBJ1-2; TRBD1 matches 7 bases. CDR1 is SEHNR and CDR2 is FQNEAQ in the germline V gene (reference sequence). J lost 3 bases, V lost 2 bases, and 18 bases had no gene match. This CDR3 spans 19 amino acids.

On this clonotype itself: Compared with germline, one end of the junction differs, possibly owing to a read error. The chain is built from TRBV7-8 and TRBJ2-5; no clear D gene. This CDR3 has 14 amino acids. Germline V gene sequence: CDR1 SGHVS, CDR2 FQNEAQ. The CDR3 protein is CASSLNPQQEAQYF. For the CDR3, the DNA is TGTGCCAGCAGCTTAAATCCCCAGCAAGAGGCCCAGTACTTC.

Ten or more counts support this clonotype. The V gene is TRBV24-1, the J gene TRBJ1-1, with D uncertain. Trimming took 5 bases from V and 1 from J, leaving 4 bases between them. CDR1 is KGHDR, CDR2 SFDVKD, per germline. The CDR3 is made up of 12 amino acids. The CDR3: CATSGGNTEAFF. The CDR3 region has the DNA TGTGCCACCAGTGGCGGGAACACTGAAGCTTTCTTT.

The V and J genes are TRBV4-3 and TRBJ1-4; D might be TRBD1 (5 bases). The CDR3 totals 14 residues. Germline V gene data show CDR1 as LGHNA and CDR2 as YSLEER. V lost 7 bases and J 7 bases, leaving 16 bases between the germline ends. CDR3: CASTTVLGVEKLFF. CDR3 DNA: TGCGCCAGCACCACAGTGTTGGGGGTTGAAAAACTGTTTTTT.

This clonotype was observed at least ten times. Here the CDR3 reads CASSVGTTGELFF. For the CDR3, the DNA is TGTGCCAGCAGCGTAGGGACAACCGGGGAGCTGTTTTTT. The rearrangement links TRBV7-9 to TRBJ2-2, with D perhaps matching TRBD1 (6 bases). The V end lost 5 bases, the J end lost 5 bases, and 9 bases lay between the germline ends. Germline assignment: CDR1 SEHNR and CDR2 FQNEAQ (reference sequence). The CDR3 totals 13 residues.

As regards this clonotype: Possible read error: a much larger clone is one base away. The chain is built from TRBV11-2 and TRBJ1-1; 8 nucleotides align to TRBD1. This CDR3 comprises 14 residues. Germline values: CDR1 SGHAT, CDR2 FQNNGV. CDR3 in amino acids: CAISYGTGDTEAFF. The CDR3 nucleotides are TGTGCCATCAGCTACGGGACAGGCGACACTGAAGCTTTCTTT.

Concerning this clonotype itself: Its ends do not fully match the called genes, so a read error is possible. V usage is TRBV7-9 and J usage is TRBJ1-4; no clear D. The CDR3 length is 15 residues. The germline CDR1 and CDR2 sequences are SEHNR and FQNEAQ (reference sequence). CDR3 region: CASSLVGSKDEKLFF. Written as DNA, the CDR3 is TGCGCCAGCAGCTTGGTGGGGTCCAAAGACGAAAAACTGTTTTTT.

On this clonotype itself: An end of the junction does not agree with germline; a read error may underlie this. The gene calls are TRBV7-9 and TRBJ1-1, with D perhaps matching TRBD1 (6 bases). Germline CDR1 is SEHNR and CDR2 is FQNEAQ (reference sequence). The CDR3 spans 12 residues. CDR3 sequence (DNA): TGTGCCAGCAGCTTACAGGACAGTAAAGCTTCCTTT. Its translation: CASSLQDSKASF.

Only a few counts were recorded for this clonotype. The gene calls are TRBV13 and TRBJ1-4, with a tentative D call TRBD1 (5 bases). Germline CDR1 and CDR2: PRHDT and FYEKMQ (reference sequence). V lost 0 bases and J lost 7, with 15 bases in between. The CDR3 is made up of 16 amino acids. In DNA form, the CDR3 reads TGTGCCAGCAGCTTAGGCTGGTTCCAGGGCGGTGAAAAACTGTTTTTT. Its translation: CASSLGWFQGGEKLFF.

V usage is TRBV20-1 and J usage is TRBJ2-7; TRBD2 agrees at 7 bases. This CDR3 is 15 amino acids long. Trimming took 1 base from V and 5 from J; bases not matched to a gene: 11. Germline CDR1 is DFQATT and CDR2 is SNEGSKA (reference sequence). The DNA of the CDR3 is TGCAGTGCTAGAGGTGGACTAGGTGGGAGGAACGAGCAGTACTTC. Translated: CSARGGLGGRNEQYF.

This clonotype was seen only a few times. The chain has TRBV5-5 and TRBJ1-5; 7 bases align to TRBD1. V gave up 2 bases and J gave up 0 bases; unmatched junction bases: 8. This CDR3 spans 17 amino acids. Germline CDR1 is SGHKS and CDR2 is YYEKEE (reference sequence). The CDR3 coding sequence is TGTGCCAGCAGCTTCAATCAGGGGGGGTATAGCAATCAGCCCCAGCATTTT. Encoded protein: CASSFNQGGYSNQPQHF.

This clonotype was picked up one time. V usage is TRBV2 and J usage is TRBJ2-7, with D unresolved. Germline V gene data show CDR1 as SNHLY and CDR2 as FYNNEI. V was shortened by 3 bases and J by 4 bases, with 7 bases between the two germline ends. CDR3 length: 12 amino acids. The CDR3 nucleotides read TGTGCCAGCAGTGACGAGGATTACGAGCAGTACTTC. Translating gives CASSDEDYEQYF.

On this clonotype itself: One junction end does not reproduce the germline sequence, and a read error may be involved. The V and J genes are TRBV7-9 and TRBJ2-7; D may be TRBD1 (5 bases). Germline V gives CDR1 SEHNR, CDR2 FQNEAQ (reference sequence). CDR3 length: 16 amino acids. The CDR3 sequence is CASSPTRVRGTYEQYF. The DNA of the CDR3 is TGCGCCAGCAGCCCTACCAGGGTTAGAGGTACCTACGAGCAGTACTTC.

V gene TRBV20-1 combines with J gene TRBJ1-5, with a possible D match to TRBD1 (6 bases). Trimming took off 6 bases at V and 0 bases at J, with 18 bases between the two ends. In germline, CDR1 is DFQATT, CDR2 SNEGSKA (reference sequence). CDR3 length equals 16 residues. CDR3 nucleotide sequence: TGCAGTGCCAACAGACCGGGACACCATAGCAATCAGCCCCAGCATTTT. Translated, it gives CSANRPGHHSNQPQHF.

The rearrangement links TRBV7-9 to TRBJ1-1; the match to TRBD1 covers 7 bases. The CDR3 totals 16 residues. Looked up from germline, CDR1 is SEHNR and CDR2 is FQNEAQ (reference sequence). J gave up 10 bases and V 0 bases, and 14 bases lay outside the gene matches. CDR3 nucleotides: TGTGCCAGCAGCTTAGCCCTGACAGGGCGCGCGGGTCGAGCTTTCTTT. Its protein is CASSLALTGRAGRAFF.

The chain carries TRBV7-2 and TRBJ1-5; D is perhaps TRBD1 (5 bases). Trimming left V 5 bases short and J 3 bases short, with 14 bases between. Per the germline V gene, CDR1 is SGHTA and CDR2 is FQGNSA. The CDR3 consists of 15 residues. The CDR3 spells CASSQESRVNQPQHF. CDR3 coding DNA: TGTGCCAGCAGCCAAGAAAGCAGGGTCAATCAGCCCCAGCATTTT.

This chain joins TRBV14 and TRBJ1-1; the D is unclear. The CDR3 is made up of 14 amino acids. Trimming cost V 1 base and J 2 bases, with 8 bases left between them. Germline V gene sequence: CDR1 SGHDN, CDR2 FVKESK. The DNA for the CDR3 is TGTGCCAGCAGCCAAGGGGGAATTAACACTGAAGCTTTCTTT. As protein: CASSQGGINTEAFF.